This TCR beta chain stems from a study of blood T cells in healthy people across ages (dated by TCRdb to the mid-2010s). Context from the whole study: In model experiments, roughly one uniquely barcoded TCR beta cDNA molecule per two T cells was captured by template switching. Using deep sequencing normalized with unique cDNA molecular identifiers, the study measured how TCR beta repertoire diversity changes with age. To avoid experimental bias, donors of different ages were distributed randomly across sequencing lanes. Two additional independent replicas of 1 million unique cDNA reads from the same blood draw were analyzed for two donors (one aged 18 to 30 and one aged 80 or older). Donors were grouped into four age groups: young (average roughly 17 years), middle-aged (around 39), aged (around 66) and long-lived (about 82).

Library preparation was by 5' RACE. The listed sequencing device is Illumina HiSeq 2500. A second PCR of roughly 6 to 11 cycles was run with a J-beta primer mix and a sample-barcoded 5' primer. A template-switch 5' adaptor carrying 12 random nucleotides introduced a unique molecular identifier onto each TCR beta cDNA molecule. At least 3 million CDR3-containing paired-end reads were obtained from each sample. First-strand cDNA synthesis was performed from all RNA using the Mint cDNA synthesis kit, with priming by a TRBC-specific oligonucleotide. Following uracil-DNA glycosylase treatment, all cDNA underwent a first 18-cycle PCR with the universal primers M1SS and BC2_uni_R. Per the authors' processing: For normalization, 1 million high-quality reads, each with a distinct molecular identifier, were randomly selected from each sample. Instead of being binned into consensus sequences, reads that shared molecular identifiers were thrown out. MiTCR, run with a Q25 quality threshold and the strictest error-elimination algorithm, handled CDR3 identification, clonotype clustering and error correction. A nonparametric unseen species model with Euler transformation was used to estimate lower-bound total TCR beta diversity. Clones were called with MiXCR by TCRdb after fastp trimmed the public reads at Q25, and only in-frame beta chains were retained. Each record represents a unique CDR3 protein, reported with the most common genes and DNA among its rows. The authors' filters were not applied to this entry. Here the sample has approximately 670,000 distinct CDR3 sequences; about 43% occur a single time. Around 30% of the sample comes from the top ten.

The roughly 39 donors, aged roughly 6 to 95 years, were systemically healthy Caucasian individuals from Russia. Each donor gave ten milliliters of peripheral blood, collected into EDTA-treated Vacutainer tubes. Ficoll-Paque density-gradient centrifugation was used to isolate PBMCs, with at least 6 million per sample. Total RNA was extracted from PBMCs with Trizol reagent, with at least 6 micrograms obtained per sample. Naive CD45RAhigh/CD27high T cell percentages were measured by flow cytometry on a PBMC aliquot from every donor. Findings and caveats that apply to the study as a whole: Observed TCR beta diversity per million T cells fell roughly linearly with age, and a significant reduction was already apparent by age around 40. There was a strong correlation between observed TCR beta diversity and the percentage of naive T cells measured by flow cytometry. Because profiling used bulk unsorted PBMCs, naive and antigen-experienced compartments could not be compared conclusively. The CMV infection status of donors was not known, potentially confounding age-related changes in expanded clonotypes. Estimates of total diversity from one million sequenced T cells were regarded as lower bounds and underestimates. The long-lived group showed more naive CD4+ T cells, fewer expanded clones and increased TCR diversity than the aged group, suggesting age selection.

V loses 0 bases of germline sequence and J loses 4 bases, and the interval between the two ends is 10 bases. Its CDR3 holds 14 amino acids, cysteine through phenylalanine. The retained sequence is limited to the CDR3, 42 bases, with the frame set at the first base. CDR1 and CDR2, per the germline V gene, are SGDLS and YYNGEE. This clonotype occurred a few times. Its antigen remains unidentified. No per-base quality is available; no much larger clone lies one base away. Sequenced input: blood. Rearrangement joined TRBV9 to TRBJ1-2; 6 matching bases give a weak D call of TRBD1. The clonotype was recovered from a man older than 75 in good health. The nucleotide sequence is TGTGCCAGCAGCGTAGGGGGGGCGGTCTATGGCTACACCTTC. Translation gives CASSVGGAVYGYTF.